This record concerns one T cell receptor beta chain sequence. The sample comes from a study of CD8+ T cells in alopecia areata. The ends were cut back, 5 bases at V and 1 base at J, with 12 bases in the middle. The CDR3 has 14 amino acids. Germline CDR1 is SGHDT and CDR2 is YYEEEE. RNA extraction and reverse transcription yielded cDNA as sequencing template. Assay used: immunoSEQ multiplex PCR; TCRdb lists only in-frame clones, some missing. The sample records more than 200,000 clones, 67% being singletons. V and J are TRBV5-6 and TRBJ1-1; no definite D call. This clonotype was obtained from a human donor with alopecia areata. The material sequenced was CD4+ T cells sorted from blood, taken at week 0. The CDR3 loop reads CASSLYAGNTEAFF. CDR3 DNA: TGTGCCAGCAGTCTTTATGCGGGGAACACTGAAGCTTTCTTT.